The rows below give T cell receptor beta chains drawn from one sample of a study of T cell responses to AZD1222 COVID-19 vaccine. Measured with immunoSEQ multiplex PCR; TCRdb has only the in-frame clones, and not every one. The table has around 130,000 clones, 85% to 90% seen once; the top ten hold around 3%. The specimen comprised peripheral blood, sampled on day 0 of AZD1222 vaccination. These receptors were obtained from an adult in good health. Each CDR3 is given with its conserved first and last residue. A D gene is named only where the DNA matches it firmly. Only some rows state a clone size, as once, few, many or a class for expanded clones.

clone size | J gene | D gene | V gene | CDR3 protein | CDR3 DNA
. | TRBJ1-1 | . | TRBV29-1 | CSSATQGNTEAFF | TGCAGCTCTGCCACCCAGGGGAACACTGAAGCTTTCTTT
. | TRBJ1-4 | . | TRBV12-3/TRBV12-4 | CASTQDTFEKLFF | TGTGCCAGCACCCAGGACACCTTTGAAAAACTGTTTTTT
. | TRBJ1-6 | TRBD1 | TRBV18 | CASSYTTGGRDSPLHF | TGTGCCAGCTCCTACACGACAGGGGGACGGGATTCACCCCTCCACTTT
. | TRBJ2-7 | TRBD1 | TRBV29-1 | CSIRDRSYEQYF | TGCAGCATACGGGACAGATCCTACGAGCAGTACTTC
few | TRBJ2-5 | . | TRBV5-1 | CASSLQETQYF | TGCGCCAGCAGCCTTCAAGAGACCCAGTACTTC
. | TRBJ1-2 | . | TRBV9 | CASSVDRSSYGYTF | TGTGCCAGCAGCGTCGACAGGAGTTCCTATGGCTACACCTTC
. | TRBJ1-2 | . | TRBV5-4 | CASSLVAGRNYGYTF | TGTGCCAGCAGCTTGGTGGCAGGACGAAACTATGGCTACACCTTC
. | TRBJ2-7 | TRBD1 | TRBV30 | CAWSPTGYEQYF | TGTGCCTGGAGTCCGACAGGGTACGAGCAGTACTTC
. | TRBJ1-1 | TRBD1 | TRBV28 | CASRQGAITEAFF | TGTGCCAGCCGACAGGGGGCGATAACTGAAGCTTTCTTT
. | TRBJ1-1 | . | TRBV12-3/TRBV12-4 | CASSYEGFTEAFF | TGTGCCAGCAGTTACGAGGGCTTCACTGAAGCTTTCTTT
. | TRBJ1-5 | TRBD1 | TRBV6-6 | CASSLSGTGVGQPQHF | TGTGCCAGCAGTTTAAGCGGGACAGGGGTCGGTCAGCCCCAGCATTTT
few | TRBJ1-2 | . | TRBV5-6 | CASSLGTGGYTF | TGTGCCAGCAGCCTAGGGACGGGTGGCTACACCTTC
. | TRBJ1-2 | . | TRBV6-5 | CASSQTDYGYTF | TGTGCCAGCAGCCAGACGGACTATGGCTACACCTTC
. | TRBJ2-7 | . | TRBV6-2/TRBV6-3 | CASSYDTTSYEQYF | TGTGCCAGCAGTTACGACACAACTAGTTACGAGCAGTACTTC
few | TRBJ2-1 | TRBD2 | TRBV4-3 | CASSPGSGRSYNEQFF | TGCGCCAGCAGCCCTGGGAGCGGGAGGTCCTACAATGAGCAGTTCTTC
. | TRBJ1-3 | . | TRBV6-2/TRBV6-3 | CASTPLVSGNTIYF | TGTGCCAGCACCCCACTCGTCTCTGGAAACACCATATATTTT
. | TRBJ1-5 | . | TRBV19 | CASSINRWAQHF | TGTGCCAGTAGTATCAACCGGTGGGCCCAGCATTTT
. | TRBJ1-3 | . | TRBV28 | CASETGEPNSGNTIYF | TGTGCCAGCGAAACGGGGGAACCCAACTCTGGAAACACCATATATTTT
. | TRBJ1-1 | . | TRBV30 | CAWSVQGNTEAFF | TGTGCCTGGAGTGTCCAGGGAAACACTGAAGCTTTCTTT
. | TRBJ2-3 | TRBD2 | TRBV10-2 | CASSESASGRPTDTQYF | TGCGCCAGCAGTGAGTCGGCTAGCGGGAGGCCCACAGATACGCAGTATTTT
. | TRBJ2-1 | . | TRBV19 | CASSIGPGHNNEQFF | TGTGCCAGTAGTATAGGACCGGGACACAACAATGAGCAGTTCTTC
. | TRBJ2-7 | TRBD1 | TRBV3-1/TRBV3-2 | CASSPRQGPSYEQYF | TGTGCCAGCAGCCCGCGACAGGGACCCTCCTACGAGCAGTACTTC
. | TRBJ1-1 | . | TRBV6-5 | CASSYRRTDTEAFF | TGTGCCAGCAGTTACCGCCGGACAGATACTGAAGCTTTCTTT
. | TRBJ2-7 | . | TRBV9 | CASSVQGLIVEEQYF | TGTGCCAGCAGCGTGCAGGGGTTAATAGTAGAGGAGCAGTACTTC
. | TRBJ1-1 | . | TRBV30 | CACQTVEDTEAFF | TGTGCCTGCCAAACAGTGGAGGACACTGAAGCTTTCTTT
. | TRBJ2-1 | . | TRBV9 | CASSPREKGYNEQFF | TGTGCCAGCAGCCCTCGGGAGAAGGGGTACAATGAGCAGTTCTTC
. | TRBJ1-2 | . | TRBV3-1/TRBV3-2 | CASSPGGNGYTF | TGTGCCAGCAGCCCCGGGGGTAATGGCTACACCTTC
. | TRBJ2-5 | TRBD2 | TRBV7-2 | CASSFDPPGGTQYF | TGTGCCAGCAGCTTCGACCCACCGGGAGGGACCCAGTACTTC
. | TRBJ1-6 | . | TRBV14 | CASSHQTGIHSPLHF | TGTGCCAGCAGCCACCAAACAGGGATCCATTCACCCCTCCACTTT
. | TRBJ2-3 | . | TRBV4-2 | CASSVSGPQDTQYF | TGTGCCAGCAGCGTTAGCGGACCCCAGGATACGCAGTATTTT
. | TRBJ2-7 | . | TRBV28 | CASSPGPRGEQYF | TGTGCCAGCAGTCCTGGACCTCGCGGCGAGCAGTACTTC
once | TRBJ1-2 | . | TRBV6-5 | CASSPGTPNYGYTF | TGTGCCAGCAGTCCCGGGACACCAAACTATGGCTACACCTTC
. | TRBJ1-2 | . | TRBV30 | CAWSVAGNYGYTF | TGTGCCTGGAGTGTCGCAGGGAACTATGGCTACACCTTC
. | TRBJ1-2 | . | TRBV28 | CASSAEGYTF | TGTGCCAGCAGTGCCGAGGGCTACACCTTC
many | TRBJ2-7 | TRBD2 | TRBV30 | CAWSSLAGDVYEQYF | TGTGCCTGGAGTTCCCTAGCGGGGGACGTCTACGAGCAGTACTTC
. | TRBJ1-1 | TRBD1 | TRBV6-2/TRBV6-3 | CASSNRDRGWVNTEAFF | TGTGCCAGCAGTAACCGGGACAGGGGTTGGGTGAACACTGAAGCTTTCTTT
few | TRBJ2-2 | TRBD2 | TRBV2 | CASRGLAGVGELFF | TGTGCCAGCAGGGGACTAGCGGGAGTGGGGGAGCTGTTTTTT
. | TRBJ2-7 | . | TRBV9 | CASSPQEGVEQYF | TGTGCCAGCAGCCCGCAAGAGGGGGTCGAGCAGTACTTC